These 2 T cell receptor beta chains came from one sample sequenced in a study of cytomegalovirus exposure and HLA in healthy donors. Primers included in the PCR were 60 Vbeta and 13 Jbeta primers. The protocol was immunoSEQ multiplex PCR, while the TCRdb copy is restricted to in-frame clones and leaves out a portion. Of around 150,000 clones in the sample, about three quarters were seen once. Sequencing was carried out using PBMCs. The source is a man aged 50-60 years in good health and CMV-seropositive.

The J gene is TRBJ2-7, the V gene TRBV7-2; 13 bases match TRBD2. CDR1 and CDR2 from the germline V gene are SGHTA and FQGNSA. The CDR3 loop spans 16 amino acids. The V segment lost 5 bases and the J segment 3 bases; nucleotides outside the gene matches: 7. CDR3 DNA sequence: TGTGCCAGCAGCCCCCCCGGACTAGCGGGGGTCTACGAGCAGTACTTC. Protein: CASSPPGLAGVYEQYF.

This sequence joins TRBV10-3 and TRBJ2-3; TRBD2 matches at 9 bases. This CDR3 has 13 amino acids. V dropped 4 bases and J dropped 6; count of bases not matched to a gene: 2. Germline-derived CDR1 and CDR2 are ENHRY and SYGVKD. DNA of the CDR3: TGTGCCATCAGTGTAGCGGGGGATGATACGCAGTATTTT. It encodes CAISVAGDDTQYF.